Below are 17 T cell receptor beta chains sequenced from a single sample in a study of molecular identifiers for immune sequencing clone quantification. TCRdb independently ran MiXCR on the PCR reads; one entry per CDR3 protein. The sample records some 650,000 distinct CDR3 sequences, roughly 21% being singletons. Sequencing was done on a sample of naive CD8+ T cells from blood, with Jurkat cell RNA spiked in. Subset specified: FACS-sorted CD8+CD4-CCR7+CD45RA+ naive T cells. These receptors originate from a human donor in good health. Some libraries in this study had Jurkat cell RNA spiked in.

This clonotype was picked up many times. The CDR3 nucleotides are TGCGCCAGCAGCCAAGAGTGGACAGGGGATATGAACACTGAAGCTTTCTTT. Its protein product is CASSQEWTGDMNTEAFF. V gene TRBV4-1 combines with J gene TRBJ1-1; TRBD1 matches at 9 bases. After removal of 0 bases from V and 0 bases from J, the junction contained 5 bases not matched to a gene. CDR3 size: 17 residues. Germline CDR1 is MGHRA and CDR2 is YSYEKL.

This chain joins TRBV13 and TRBJ2-7, with D maybe TRBD1 (6 bases). V dropped 1 base and J dropped 2 bases, with 12 bases sitting between them. The CDR3 covers 15 residues. Per germline, CDR1 PRHDT and CDR2 FYEKMQ (reference sequence). Here the CDR3 reads CASSLEQGGTYEQYF. In DNA, the CDR3 is TGTGCCAGCAGCTTAGAACAGGGTGGAACCTACGAGCAGTACTTC.

As to this clonotype: A much larger clone sits a single nucleotide away, making a read error possible. This rearrangement joins TRBV28 to TRBJ2-7; D is uncertain. Trimming stripped 7 bases from V and 7 bases from J, with 23 bases between. There are 15 residues in the CDR3. In germline, CDR1 is MDHEN, CDR2 SYDVKM. CDR3 nucleotides: TGTGCCAGCACCACTCAACGGTCAAGTCACTGGGAGCAGTACTTC. Its protein product is CASTTQRSSHWEQYF.

This clonotype was recorded at least ten times. The chain employs TRBV7-6 and TRBJ2-1, with D possibly matching TRBD1 (5 bases). This CDR3 has 15 amino acids. Deletions cut 4 bases from V and 8 bases from J, with 18 bases between. The germline gives CDR1 SGHVS, CDR2 FNYEAQ. Written as DNA, the CDR3 is TGTGCCAGCAGCTGGGGCCCTGGAAGCAGGGATGAGCAGTTCTTC. It translates to CASSWGPGSRDEQFF.

This clonotype was found many times. J is TRBJ2-1 and V is TRBV29-1; no firm D call. CDR3 length: 14 amino acids. V shed 1 base and J shed 5 bases, with 12 bases lying between them. Per the germline V gene, CDR1 is SQVTM and CDR2 is ANQGSEA. The CDR3 coding sequence is TGCAGCGTTGAAGTACCCCCCCAGGACAATGAGCAGTTCTTC. Amino acid sequence: CSVEVPPQDNEQFF.

This clonotype was counted between two and nine times. The chain combines TRBV7-9 with TRBJ2-7, with D possibly being TRBD2 (6 bases). Trimming stripped 5 bases from V and 5 bases from J, with 13 bases between. This CDR3 is built from 13 residues. Germline V lookup: CDR1 SEHNR, CDR2 FQNEAQ (reference sequence). The CDR3 loop is CASSGGLPNEQYF. CDR3 in DNA: TGTGCCAGCAGCGGGGGACTTCCTAACGAGCAGTACTTC.

This clonotype was counted at least ten times. One junction end does not reproduce the germline sequence, and a read error may be involved. The chain has TRBV7-7 and TRBJ2-2; tentative D call: TRBD1 (5 bases). The CDR3 length is 17 residues. Germline CDR1 and CDR2: SSHAT and FNYEAQ (reference sequence). CDR3 sequence reads: CASRLPLDRNNTGELFF. CDR3 DNA: TGTGCTAGCAGACTCCCCCTCGACAGAAATAACACCGGGGAGCTGTTTTTT.

This clonotype appeared a single time. One end of the junction varies from germline; a read error may be responsible. The rearrangement links TRBV5-3 to TRBJ2-7, with D possibly being TRBD2 (5 bases). TRBV5-3 is an ORF, and what it does is uncertain. The CDR3 runs 16 residues. In nucleotides, the CDR3 is TGTGCCAGCAGCTTCAATGGACCGGGAATGGGAGACGAGCAGTACTTC. It translates to CASSFNGPGMGDEQYF.

Many counts were recorded for this clonotype. The chain joins TRBV4-1 to TRBJ2-7; 7 bases fit TRBD2. This CDR3 region has 16 residues. The J segment lost 3 bases and the V segment lost 1 base, leaving 9 bases of the junction unmatched. The V gene's germline CDR1 is MGHRA and CDR2 YSYEKL. CDR3 amino acids: CASSQVSTAGVYEQYF. DNA for the CDR3: TGCGCCAGCAGCCAAGTGTCCACCGCGGGGGTCTACGAGCAGTACTTC.

On this clonotype itself: With a much larger clone just one base away, this may be a read error. The chain joins TRBV7-9 to TRBJ2-3; 7 bases agree with TRBD2. The CDR3 length is 15 residues. Germline V gene data show CDR1 as SEHNR and CDR2 as FQNEAQ (reference sequence). CDR3 DNA sequence: TGTACCAGCAGCTTAATGGGAGGGCAACGAGATACGCAGTATTTT. Translated: CTSSLMGGQRDTQYF.

This clonotype has ten or more counts. J is TRBJ2-7 and V is TRBV20-1, with D tentatively TRBD2 (7 bases). The CDR3 length is 16 residues. Per germline, CDR1 DFQATT and CDR2 SNEGSKA (reference sequence). The V end was cut by 2 bases, the J end by 1 base, with 18 bases between. The CDR3 loop reads CSARSRGAQLSYEQYF. In DNA form, the CDR3 reads TGCAGTGCTAGAAGTCGGGGGGCTCAGTTGTCCTACGAGCAGTACTTC.

At least ten counts were recorded for this clonotype. The genes are TRBV2 and TRBJ2-2; the match to TRBD2 covers 7 bases. Germline lookup yields CDR1 SNHLY and CDR2 FYNNEI. Trimming at V came to 1 base and at J to 5 bases, leaving 7 bases not matched to a gene. The CDR3 is 16 amino acids. CDR3: CASSEGGRALTGELFF. CDR3 coding DNA: TGTGCCAGCAGTGAAGGAGGGAGGGCCTTGACCGGGGAGCTGTTTTTT.

Concerning this clonotype: A much larger clone differs from this one at a single base, so this may be a read error. In DNA, the CDR3 is TGCGCCAGCGGCCAAGAAAGGAGTACCGAGCAGTACTTC. Encoded protein: CASGQERSTEQYF. The chain has TRBV4-1 and TRBJ2-7; D unresolved. This CDR3 comprises 13 residues. Germline CDR1 is MGHRA and CDR2 is YSYEKL.

V usage is TRBV10-3 and J usage is TRBJ2-2; the match to TRBD2 covers 9 bases. The CDR3 consists of 19 residues. The trim removed 3 bases at V and 4 bases at J, leaving 15 bases unmatched. CDR1 ENHRY and CDR2 SYGVKD come from the germline V gene. The CDR3 sequence is CAISDRGLAKKSGTGELFF. For the CDR3, the DNA is TGTGCCATCAGTGATCGAGGACTAGCGAAGAAATCGGGCACCGGGGAGCTGTTTTTT.

This clonotype was counted many times. V and J are TRBV20-1 and TRBJ2-7; 8 nucleotides line up with TRBD1. The CDR3 totals 17 residues. With V trimmed by 4 bases and J by 2 bases, 16 bases remained unmatched. The germline gives CDR1 DFQATT, CDR2 SNEGSKA (reference sequence). The CDR3 sequence is CSANDRGRMINAYEQYF. CDR3 sequence (DNA): TGCAGTGCTAATGACAGGGGCAGAATGATTAATGCCTACGAGCAGTACTTC.

This clonotype was found many times. CDR3 nucleotide sequence: TGTGCCAGCAGCTTAGGAATGGGGGTTCGGGACACTGAAGCTTTCTTT. It translates to CASSLGMGVRDTEAFF. J is TRBJ1-1 and V is TRBV7-6; D may be TRBD1 (5 bases). Trimming removed 1 base from V and 3 bases from J, with 15 bases in between. Germline lookup yields CDR1 SGHVS and CDR2 FNYEAQ. The CDR3 has 16 amino acids.

This chain connects TRBV6-5 to TRBJ2-1, with 9 nucleotides matching TRBD2. The V and J ends lost 0 bases and 9 bases, in that order; junction bases with no gene match: 3. Germline CDR1 reads MNHEY; CDR2 reads SVGAGI. The CDR3 is 14 amino acids. CDR3 sequence: CASSYSGLAIEQFF. The DNA for the CDR3 is TGTGCCAGCAGTTACTCGGGACTAGCTATTGAGCAGTTCTTC.